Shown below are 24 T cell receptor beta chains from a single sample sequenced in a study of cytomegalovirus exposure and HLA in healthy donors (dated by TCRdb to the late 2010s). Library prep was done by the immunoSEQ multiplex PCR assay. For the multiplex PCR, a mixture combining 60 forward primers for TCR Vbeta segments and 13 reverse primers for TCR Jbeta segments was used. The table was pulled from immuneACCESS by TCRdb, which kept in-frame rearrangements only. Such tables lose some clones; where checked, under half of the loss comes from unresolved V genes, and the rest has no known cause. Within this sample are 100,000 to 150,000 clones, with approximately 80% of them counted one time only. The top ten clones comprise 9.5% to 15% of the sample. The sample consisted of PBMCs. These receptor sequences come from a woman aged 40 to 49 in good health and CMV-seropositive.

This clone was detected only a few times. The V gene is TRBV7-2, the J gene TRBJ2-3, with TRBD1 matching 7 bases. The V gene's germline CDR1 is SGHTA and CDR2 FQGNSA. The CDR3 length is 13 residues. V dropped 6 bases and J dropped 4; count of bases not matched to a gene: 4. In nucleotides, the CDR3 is TGTGCCAGCAGGTCCACAGGGGCAGATACGCAGTATTTT. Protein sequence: CASRSTGADTQYF.

The CDR3 nucleotides read TGTGCCAGCAGCTCCTGGACATCTTCCTACGAGCAGTACTTC. This sequence encodes CASSSWTSSYEQYF. The rearrangement links TRBV5-5 to TRBJ2-7; possible D gene TRBD1, 5 bases. CDR3 length: 14 amino acids. CDR1 and CDR2 from the germline V gene are SGHKS and YYEKEE (reference sequence). Trimming stripped 3 bases from V and 1 base from J, with 11 bases between.

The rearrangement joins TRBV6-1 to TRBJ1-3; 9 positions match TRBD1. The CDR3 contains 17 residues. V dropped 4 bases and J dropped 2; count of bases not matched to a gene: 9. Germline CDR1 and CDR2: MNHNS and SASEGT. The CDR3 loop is CASSALQGAVPGNTIYF. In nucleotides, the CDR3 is TGTGCCAGCAGTGCCTTACAGGGGGCTGTTCCTGGAAACACCATATATTTT.

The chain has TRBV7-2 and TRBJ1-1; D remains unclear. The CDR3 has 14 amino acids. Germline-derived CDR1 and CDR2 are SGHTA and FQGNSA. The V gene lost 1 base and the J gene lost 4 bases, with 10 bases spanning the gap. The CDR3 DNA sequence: TGTGCCAGCAGCTTAGGGCGGTCCTCCACTGAAGCTTTCTTT. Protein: CASSLGRSSTEAFF.

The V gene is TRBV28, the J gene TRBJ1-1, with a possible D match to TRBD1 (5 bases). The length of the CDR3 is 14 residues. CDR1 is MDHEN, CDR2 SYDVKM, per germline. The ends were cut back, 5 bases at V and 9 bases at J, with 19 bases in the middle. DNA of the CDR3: TGTGCCAGCAGTACCCCCACCCGCAGGGCCAAAGCTTTCTTT. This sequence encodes CASSTPTRRAKAFF.

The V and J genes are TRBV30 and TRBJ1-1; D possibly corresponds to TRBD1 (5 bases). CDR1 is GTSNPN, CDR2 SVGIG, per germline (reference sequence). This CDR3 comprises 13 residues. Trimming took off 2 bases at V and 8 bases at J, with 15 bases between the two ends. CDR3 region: CAWSPEGQVEAFF. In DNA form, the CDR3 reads TGTGCCTGGAGTCCGGAGGGGCAAGTCGAAGCTTTCTTT. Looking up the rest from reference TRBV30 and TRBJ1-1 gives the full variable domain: SQTIHQWPATLVQPVGSPLSLECTVEGTSNPNLYWYRQAAGRGLQLLFYSVGIGQISSEVPQNLSASRPQDRQFILSSKKLLLSDSGFYLCAWSPEGQVEAFFGQGTRLTVV.

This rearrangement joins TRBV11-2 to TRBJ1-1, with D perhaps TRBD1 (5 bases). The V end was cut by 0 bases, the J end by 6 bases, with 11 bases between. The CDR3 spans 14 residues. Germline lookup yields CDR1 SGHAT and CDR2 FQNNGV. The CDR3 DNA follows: TGTGCCAGCAGCTTAGAGAACGGGGGATCTGAAGCTTTCTTT. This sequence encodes CASSLENGGSEAFF.

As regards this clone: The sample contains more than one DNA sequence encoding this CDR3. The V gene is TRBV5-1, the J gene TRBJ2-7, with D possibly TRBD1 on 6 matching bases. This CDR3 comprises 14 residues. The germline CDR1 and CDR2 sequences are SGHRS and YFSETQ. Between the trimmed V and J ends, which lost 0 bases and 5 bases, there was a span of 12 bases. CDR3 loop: CASSLGTGIHEQYF. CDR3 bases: TGCGCCAGCAGCTTGGGCACAGGGATCCACGAGCAGTACTTC.

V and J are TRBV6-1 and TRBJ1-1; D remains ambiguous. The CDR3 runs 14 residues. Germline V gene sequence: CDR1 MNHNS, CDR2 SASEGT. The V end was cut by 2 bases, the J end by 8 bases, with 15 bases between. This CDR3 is CASSEYSEGFEAFF. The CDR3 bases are TGTGCCAGCAGTGAATATTCCGAGGGCTTCGAAGCTTTCTTT.

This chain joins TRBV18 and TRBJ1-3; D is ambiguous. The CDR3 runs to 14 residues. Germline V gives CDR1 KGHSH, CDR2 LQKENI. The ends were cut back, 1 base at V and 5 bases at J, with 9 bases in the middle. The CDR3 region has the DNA TGTGCCAGCTCACCACTTGGAGAGAGAAACACCATATATTTT. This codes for CASSPLGERNTIYF.

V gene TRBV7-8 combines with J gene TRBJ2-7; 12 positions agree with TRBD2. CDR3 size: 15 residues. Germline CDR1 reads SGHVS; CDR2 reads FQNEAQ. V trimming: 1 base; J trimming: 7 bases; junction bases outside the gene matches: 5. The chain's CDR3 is CASSLVLAGGREQYF. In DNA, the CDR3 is TGTGCCAGCAGCTTAGTTCTAGCGGGAGGGAGAGAGCAGTACTTC.

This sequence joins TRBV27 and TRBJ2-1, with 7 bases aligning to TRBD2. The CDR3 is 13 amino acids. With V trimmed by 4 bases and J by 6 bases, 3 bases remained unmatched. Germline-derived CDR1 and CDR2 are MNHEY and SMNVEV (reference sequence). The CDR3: CASSWGTINEQFF. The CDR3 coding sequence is TGTGCCAGCAGTTGGGGGACTATCAATGAGCAGTTCTTC.

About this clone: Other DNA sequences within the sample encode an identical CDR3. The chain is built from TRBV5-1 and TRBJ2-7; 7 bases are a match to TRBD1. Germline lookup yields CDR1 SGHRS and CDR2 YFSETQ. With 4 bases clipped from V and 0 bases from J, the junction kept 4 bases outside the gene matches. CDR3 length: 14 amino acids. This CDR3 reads CASSPGQASYEQYF. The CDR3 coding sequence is TGCGCCAGCAGCCCCGGACAGGCCTCCTACGAGCAGTACTTC. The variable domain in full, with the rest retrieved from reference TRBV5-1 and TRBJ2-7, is KAGVTQTPRYLIKTRGQQVTLSCSPISGHRSVSWYQQTPGQGLQFLFEYFSETQRNKGNFPGRFSGRQFSNSRSEMNVSTLELGDSALYLCASSPGQASYEQYFGPGTRLTVT.

The CDR3: CASSRIGERVSTEAFF. The CDR3, as DNA: TGTGCCAGCTCGAGGATTGGAGAGAGGGTTAGCACTGAAGCTTTCTTT. V usage is TRBV28 and J usage is TRBJ1-1; D call uncertain. V gave up 8 bases and J gave up 4 bases, with 23 bases separating them. The V gene's germline CDR1 is MDHEN and CDR2 SYDVKM. The CDR3 has 16 residues. Together with reference TRBV28 and TRBJ1-1, the CDR3 gives the full variable domain: DVKVTQSSRYLVKRTGEKVFLECVQDMDHENMFWYRQDPGLGLRLIYFSYDVKMKEKGDIPEGYSVSREKKERFSLILESASTNQTSMYLCASSRIGERVSTEAFFGQGTRLTVV.

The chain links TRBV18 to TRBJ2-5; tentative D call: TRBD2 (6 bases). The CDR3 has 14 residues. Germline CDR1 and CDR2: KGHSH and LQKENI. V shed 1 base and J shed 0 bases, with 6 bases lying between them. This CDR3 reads CASSPLADQETQYF. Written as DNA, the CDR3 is TGTGCCAGCTCACCACTAGCGGACCAAGAGACCCAGTACTTC.

In DNA form, the CDR3 reads TGTGCCAGCAGTTCCCAGGGGGGCCATCAGCCCCAGCATTTT. It translates to CASSSQGGHQPQHF. The V call is TRBV27, the J call TRBJ1-5, with 7 bases lining up with TRBD1. Germline V gene data show CDR1 as MNHEY and CDR2 as SMNVEV (reference sequence). The CDR3 is made up of 14 amino acids. J was trimmed by 5 bases and V by 4 bases; bases with no gene match: 5.

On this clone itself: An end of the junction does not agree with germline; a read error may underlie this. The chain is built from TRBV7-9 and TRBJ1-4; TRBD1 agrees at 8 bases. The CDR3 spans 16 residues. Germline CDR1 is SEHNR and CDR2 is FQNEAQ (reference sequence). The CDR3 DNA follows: TGTTCCAGCAGCTTTGGACAGGGTTGGGACAGTGGAAAACTGTTTTTT. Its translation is CSSSFGQGWDSGKLFF.

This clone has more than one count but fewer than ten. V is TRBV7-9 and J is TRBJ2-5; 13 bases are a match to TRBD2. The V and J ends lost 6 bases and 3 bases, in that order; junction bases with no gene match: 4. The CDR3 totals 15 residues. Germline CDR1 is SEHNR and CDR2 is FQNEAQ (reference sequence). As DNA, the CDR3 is TGTGCCAGCAGTTTTGGACTAGCGGGAGAAGAGACCCAGTACTTC. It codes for CASSFGLAGEETQYF.

This CDR3 reads CASSLQKQGANGYTF. DNA for the CDR3: TGTGCCAGCTCACTACAGAAACAGGGGGCAAACGGCTACACCTTC. J is TRBJ1-2 and V is TRBV18; the match to TRBD1 covers 9 bases. Germline V lookup: CDR1 KGHSH, CDR2 LQKENI. The trim removed 4 bases at V and 8 bases at J, leaving 11 bases unmatched. The CDR3 runs 15 residues.

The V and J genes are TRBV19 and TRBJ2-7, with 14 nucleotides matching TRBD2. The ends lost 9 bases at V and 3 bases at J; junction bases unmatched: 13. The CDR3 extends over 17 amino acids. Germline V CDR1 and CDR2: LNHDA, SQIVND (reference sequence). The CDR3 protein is CASSKDRLAGGHYEQYF. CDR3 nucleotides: TGTGCCAGCTCAAAGGACCGACTAGCGGGAGGGCACTACGAGCAGTACTTC.

The CDR3 spells CASAEGGSGRETQYF. CDR3 coding DNA: TGTGCCAGCGCCGAGGGGGGGAGCGGGAGAGAGACCCAGTACTTC. The rearrangement joins TRBV28 to TRBJ2-5; 8 bases align to TRBD2. Per germline, CDR1 MDHEN and CDR2 SYDVKM. This CDR3 has 15 residues. V shed 8 bases, J shed 4 bases, and the junction held 12 bases outside the gene matches. The full variable domain, completed using reference TRBV28 and TRBJ2-5, is DVKVTQSSRYLVKRTGEKVFLECVQDMDHENMFWYRQDPGLGLRLIYFSYDVKMKEKGDIPEGYSVSREKKERFSLILESASTNQTSMYLCASAEGGSGRETQYFGPGTRLLVL.

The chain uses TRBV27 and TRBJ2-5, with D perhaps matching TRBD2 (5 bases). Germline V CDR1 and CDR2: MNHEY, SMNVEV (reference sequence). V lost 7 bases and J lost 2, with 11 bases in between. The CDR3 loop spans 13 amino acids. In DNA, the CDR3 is TGTGCCAGCACCGGAGGTAGTCAAGAGACCCAGTACTTC. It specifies CASTGGSQETQYF.

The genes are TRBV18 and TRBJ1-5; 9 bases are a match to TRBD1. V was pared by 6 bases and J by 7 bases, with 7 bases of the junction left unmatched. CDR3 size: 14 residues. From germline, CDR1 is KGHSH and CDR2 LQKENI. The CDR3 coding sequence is TGTGCCAGCTCCATGGGGGACAGGGCCCAGCCCCAGCATTTT. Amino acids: CASSMGDRAQPQHF. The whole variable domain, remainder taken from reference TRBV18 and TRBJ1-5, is NAGVMQNPRHLVRRRGQEARLRCSPMKGHSHVYWYRQLPEEGLKFMVYLQKENIIDESGMPKERFSAEFPKEGPSILRIQQVVRGDSAAYFCASSMGDRAQPQHFGDGTRLSIL.

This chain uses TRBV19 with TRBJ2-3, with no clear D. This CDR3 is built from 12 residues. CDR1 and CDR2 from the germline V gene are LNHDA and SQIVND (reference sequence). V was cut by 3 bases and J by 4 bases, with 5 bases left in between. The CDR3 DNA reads TGTGCCAGTAGTATCGCGGCAGATACGCAGTATTTT. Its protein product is CASSIAADTQYF.